This T cell receptor (beta chain) was found in a study of blood T cell repertoires in COVID-19. This clone was detected only a few times. Libraries were prepared by immunoSEQ multiplex PCR; TCRdb keeps only in-frame clonotypes and omits some of them. The sample carries about 330,000 clones, about four fifths recorded once. The CDR3 has 18 amino acids. Germline V gives CDR1 SGHDT, CDR2 YYEEEE. After removal of 3 bases from V and 12 bases from J, the junction contained 17 bases not matched to a gene. Material: peripheral blood. The sequence was collected from a woman in her fifties or sixties with acute or convalescent COVID-19. This chain connects TRBV5-6 to TRBJ2-1, with 14 nucleotides matching TRBD2. The CDR3 DNA sequence: TGTGCCAGCAGCTCCCAACTAACCGGGACTAGCGGGAGAGAGGGGCAGTTCTTC. Its protein is CASSSQLTGTSGREGQFF.